The rows below give T cell receptor beta chains drawn from one sample of a study of breast tumors, draining lymph nodes, adjacent tissues. TCRdb reprocessed the multiplex PCR reads via MiXCR and lists one record per CDR3 protein. Of about 230,000 distinct CDR3 sequences in the sample, 32% were seen once. The specimen sequenced was axillary lymph node tissue. These receptors were obtained from a female donor with breast cancer. Some clones in this sample may be carry-over from other donors' samples. The CDR3 runs from the conserved cysteine through the conserved F or W. D genes are given only for firm matches. The listing skips clone size in some rows; elsewhere it reads once, few, many or a size class.

CDR3nt	CDR3aa	d_gene	v_gene	j_gene	abundance
TGTGCCAGCTCCCTCTCTAGCGGGAGGGCGTCAGATACGCAGTATTTT	CASSLSSGRASDTQYF	TRBD2	TRBV18	TRBJ2-3	few
TGCGCCTCTGGACTAGCGGGAGGAAACACGCAGTATTTT	CASGLAGGNTQYF	TRBD2	TRBV5-1	TRBJ2-3	many
TGTGCCAGCAGTTTATCGGGGAGGAACTATGGCTACACCTTC	CASSLSGRNYGYTF	NA	TRBV27	TRBJ1-2	many
TGTGCCTGGAGTCGGAGAACCTACGAGCAGTACTTC	CAWSRRTYEQYF	NA	TRBV30	TRBJ2-7	many
TGTGCTACCAGGGGGGTCGCCTACGAGCAGTACTTC	CATRGVAYEQYF	NA	TRBV7-9	TRBJ2-7	few
TGTGCCAGCAGTTTACGGGGGTATAGCAATCAGCCCCAGCATTTT	CASSLRGYSNQPQHF	NA	TRBV27	TRBJ1-5	many
TGTGCCAGCAACCCTCAAGGGGACTACTTGGAGACCCAGCACTTC	CASNPQGDYLETQHF	TRBD2	TRBV7-2	TRBJ2-5	NA
TGCAGTGCTAGATCAGCGGGAGGCCGGGGAGATACGCAGTATTTT	CSARSAGGRGDTQYF	TRBD2	TRBV20-1	TRBJ2-3	many
TGTGCCAGCAGTGAAACAGGGAGGTGGGGCTACACCTTC	CASSETGRWGYTF	NA	TRBV2	TRBJ1-2	NA
TGCGCCAGCAACGAAGGGGGAAATTCAAATGAAAAACTGTTTTTT	CASNEGGNSNEKLFF	NA	TRBV5-1	TRBJ1-4	many
TGTGCCAGCTCACCAGGGTTCTACAATGAGCAGTTCTTC	CASSPGFYNEQFF	NA	TRBV18	TRBJ2-1	many
TGTGCCTGGGAGGGTGGGGCCTACGAGCAGTACTTC	CAWEGGAYEQYF	NA	TRBV30	TRBJ2-7	many
TGTGCCAGCAGTTTCGGACTAACCTCCTACAATGAGCAGTTCTTC	CASSFGLTSYNEQFF	NA	TRBV12-3/TRBV12-4	TRBJ2-1	many
TGTGCCGGCAGTTACTCAGATGAGCAGTTCTTC	CAGSYSDEQFF	NA	TRBV6-5	TRBJ2-1	NA
TGCAGTGCTAGAGCAGGGGGTGTAAGTGAAGCTTTCTTT	CSARAGGVSEAFF	TRBD1	TRBV20-1	TRBJ1-1	few
TGTGCCAGCACGGGCAGCGGGAGGGAGACGGAGACCCAGTACTTC	CASTGSGRETETQYF	TRBD2	TRBV9	TRBJ2-5	many
TGCGCCAGCAGCTTTACGGGTCGAGAACACGGAGAGACCCAGTACTTC	CASSFTGREHGETQYF	NA	TRBV5-1	TRBJ2-5	many
TGCAGCGTTGAAGGAGGGGAAGGGGAGGATGAGCAGTTCTTC	CSVEGGEGEDEQFF	NA	TRBV29-1	TRBJ2-1	many
TGTGCCAGTACCCATGACAGCTTCTATGGCTACACCTTC	CASTHDSFYGYTF	NA	TRBV19	TRBJ1-2	many
TGCGCCAGCAGCTGGGGACTAGCGGCTGACGAGACCCAGTACTTC	CASSWGLAADETQYF	TRBD2	TRBV5-1	TRBJ2-5	few
TGCAGCGGCGGGAGGGGCTACGAGCAGTACTTC	CSGGRGYEQYF	TRBD2	TRBV29-1	TRBJ2-7	many
TGTGCCAGCAGCTTATTTTCCGACAGGACTGAAGCTTTCTTT	CASSLFSDRTEAFF	NA	TRBV7-9	TRBJ1-1	NA
TGCAGTGCCTACCAGTGGGCGGGAGGGTCCTCCCGGGAGCTGTTTTTT	CSAYQWAGGSSRELFF	TRBD2	TRBV20-1	TRBJ2-2	NA
TGTGCCAGCTCACCATGGTTGTCGGGCACAGATACGCAGTATTTT	CASSPWLSGTDTQYF	NA	TRBV18	TRBJ2-3	many
TGTGCCAGCAGTCACTCGGGGGGGCCTCAAGAGACCCAGTACTTC	CASSHSGGPQETQYF	TRBD2	TRBV6-2/TRBV6-3	TRBJ2-5	few
TGTGCCATCAGTGAGTTAGATCCTAGCGGGAGGGCTGAGCAGTACTTC	CAISELDPSGRAEQYF	TRBD2	TRBV10-3	TRBJ2-7	many